One sample yielded the 32 T cell receptor beta chains listed below, sequenced in a study of blood T cells in healthy people across ages. A sample-barcoded 5' primer and a J-beta primer mix were used in a second PCR of roughly 7 to 11 cycles. MiXCR, applied by TCRdb to the 5' RACE reads, yields one record per CDR3 protein. Of about 1.4 million distinct CDR3 sequences in the sample, approximately 60% are singletons; the top ten hold roughly 6.3%. Sequenced input: blood. Receptors were obtained from a young man in good health.

The V call is TRBV2, the J call TRBJ1-1, with a possible D match to TRBD1 (6 bases). Trimming cost V 1 base and J 8 bases, with 14 bases left between them. This CDR3 contains 14 residues. Germline values: CDR1 SNHLY, CDR2 FYNNEI. As DNA, the CDR3 is TGTGCCAGCAGTGAAGAGGGGGAGGGGGGAGAAGCTTTCTTT. It specifies CASSEEGEGGEAFF.

The rearrangement links TRBV20-1 to TRBJ2-3; weak D call: TRBD1 (6 bases). The CDR3 runs 14 residues. Trimming removed 3 bases at V and 3 bases at J, with 13 bases between. Germline V CDR1 and CDR2: DFQATT, SNEGSKA (reference sequence). CDR3 sequence (DNA): TGCAGTGCTAGCCAGGGGTCGGGAACAGATACGCAGTATTTT. Translation gives CSASQGSGTDTQYF.

This chain joins TRBV6-2 or TRBV6-3 and TRBJ2-7; D unclear. The J call may not be correct, given that the DNA end is closer to TRBJ2-5. This CDR3 spans 9 amino acids. Germline V gene data show CDR1 as MNHEY and CDR2 as SVGEGT. The chain's CDR3 is CASKVTQYF. For the CDR3, the DNA is TGTGCCAGCAAAGTGACCCAGTACTTC.

The gene calls are TRBV7-2 and TRBJ1-5, with 11 positions matching TRBD1. This CDR3 has 15 amino acids. Per germline, CDR1 SGHTA and CDR2 FQGNSA. Trimming at V came to 1 base and at J to 11 bases, leaving 7 bases not matched to a gene. In nucleotides, the CDR3 is TGTGCCAGCAGCTTAGTTGGGGGACAGGGGGGAGCCCAGCATTTT. It translates to CASSLVGGQGGAQHF.

The table lists this clonotype with a few counts. The rearrangement joins TRBV12-3 or TRBV12-4 to TRBJ2-5; the match to TRBD2 covers 7 bases. The DNA end lines up better with TRBJ2-7; the J call may be wrong. CDR3 size: 14 residues. This CDR3 reads CASREASGDYEQYF. CDR3 in DNA: TGTGCCAGCAGGGAGGCTAGCGGAGACTACGAGCAGTACTTC.

The J gene is TRBJ2-5, the V gene TRBV4-2; 10 bases match TRBD2. This CDR3 spans 15 amino acids. Germline trimming cut 0 bases from V and 5 bases from J; bases unmatched to any gene: 3. CDR1 and CDR2 from the germline V gene are LGHNA and YNFKEQ. The DNA of the CDR3 is TGTGCCAGCAGCCAAGATCAACTAGCGGGGGAGACCCAGTACTTC. Protein product: CASSQDQLAGETQYF.

The chain carries TRBV20-1 and TRBJ2-7; 7 bases align to TRBD2. Germline V lookup: CDR1 DFQATT, CDR2 SNEGSKA (reference sequence). V lost 5 bases and J lost 0; bases outside the gene matches: 10. There are 15 residues in the CDR3. CDR3 coding DNA: TGCAGTGCTTCCCCCTCCCGCGGGAGCTCCTACGAGCAGTACTTC. Translating it yields CSASPSRGSSYEQYF.

The V and J genes are TRBV10-3 and TRBJ2-2; 9 bases agree with TRBD2. Germline lookup yields CDR1 ENHRY and CDR2 SYGVKD. Unmatched junction bases numbered 9, after V lost 6 bases and J lost 7 bases. The CDR3 contains 15 residues. The CDR3 protein is CAISAGTSRVGELFF. The CDR3 nucleotides are TGTGCCATCAGCGCCGGGACTAGCCGGGTCGGGGAGCTGTTTTTT.

The chain couples TRBV7-8 to TRBJ1-2; TRBD1 is a possible D gene (6 bases). The germline V and J ends were trimmed by 6 bases and 3 bases, with 17 bases remaining between them. Germline CDR1 reads SGHVS; CDR2 reads FQNEAQ. The CDR3 runs to 15 residues. The CDR3 region is CASSLTAWGHYGYTF. In DNA, the CDR3 is TGTGCCAGCAGTTTAACGGCATGGGGGCACTATGGCTACACCTTC.

J is TRBJ2-7 and V is TRBV28; TRBD2 is a possible D gene (6 bases). Germline loops: CDR1 MDHEN, CDR2 SYDVKM. This CDR3 is built from 14 residues. Between the trimmed V and J ends, which lost 5 bases and 3 bases, there was a span of 14 bases. The CDR3 here is CASSLPWGGYEQYF. CDR3 DNA: TGTGCCAGCAGTCTGCCTTGGGGAGGCTACGAGCAGTACTTC.

The V gene is TRBV20-1, the J gene TRBJ2-3, with TRBD2 matching 9 bases. Looked up from germline, CDR1 is DFQATT and CDR2 is SNEGSKA (reference sequence). The CDR3 is 17 residues long. Trimming removed 3 bases from V and 0 bases from J; junction bases left unmatched: 10. The CDR3 nucleotides read TGCAGTGCTAGTGGGCTAGCGGGGTCCGTTAGCACAGATACGCAGTATTTT. Its translation is CSASGLAGSVSTDTQYF.

This CDR3 is CASGLPLSKQYF. In DNA form, the CDR3 reads TGTGCCAGCGGGCTACCCCTAAGTAAGCAGTACTTC. The genes are TRBV6-5 and TRBJ2-7; D not certain. Trimming took 8 bases from V and 8 from J, leaving 16 bases between them. The CDR3 has 12 amino acids. Germline V gene lookup returns CDR1 MNHEY and CDR2 SVGAGI.

This clonotype was seen a handful of times. The chain couples TRBV12-3 or TRBV12-4 to TRBJ1-2, with no clear D. The CDR3 consists of 16 residues. Deletions cut 8 bases from V and 4 bases from J, with 23 bases between. Here the CDR3 reads CASGSTASSNSYGYTF. In DNA form, the CDR3 reads TGTGCCAGCGGCTCCACGGCTTCCAGTAACTCCTATGGCTACACCTTC.

The chain couples TRBV9 to TRBJ2-2; D may match TRBD1 or TRBD2 (5 bases each). Germline V CDR1 and CDR2: SGDLS, YYNGEE. Between the trimmed V and J ends, which lost 5 bases and 1 base, there was a span of 21 bases. The CDR3 is made up of 18 amino acids. The CDR3 here is CASSLYWGPGGNTGELFF. In DNA, the CDR3 is TGTGCCAGCAGTCTGTACTGGGGACCTGGTGGGAACACCGGGGAGCTGTTTTTT.

The rearrangement uses TRBV4-3 and TRBJ2-2; D may be TRBD2 (7 bases). The CDR3 is 17 residues long. The V gene lost 0 bases and the J gene lost 6 bases, with 17 bases spanning the gap. CDR1 and CDR2 (germline): LGHNA, YSLEER. In DNA, the CDR3 is TGCGCCAGCAGCCAAGACCCGGCGGGGGCAGTCGCCGGGGAGCTGTTTTTT. The encoded protein is CASSQDPAGAVAGELFF.

V gene TRBV7-2 combines with J gene TRBJ2-7, with TRBD1 matching 7 bases. The ends lost 3 bases at V and 6 bases at J; junction bases unmatched: 8. The CDR3 spans 14 residues. Germline values: CDR1 SGHTA, CDR2 FQGNSA. The CDR3 bases are TGTGCCAGCAGCTTCAGACAGGGATGGAGCGAGCAGTACTTC. This codes for CASSFRQGWSEQYF.

This sequence joins TRBV28 and TRBJ1-5; tentative D call: TRBD1 (5 bases). CDR1 is MDHEN and CDR2 is SYDVKM in the germline V gene. Trimming removed 10 bases at V and 5 bases at J, with 15 bases between. This CDR3 contains 13 residues. CDR3 loop: CATITGTDQPQHF. The CDR3 region has the DNA TGTGCCACCATCACCGGGACGGATCAGCCCCAGCATTTT.

The rearrangement links TRBV4-3 to TRBJ2-5, with TRBD2 identical over 10 bases. The end of the DNA is better explained by TRBJ2-4, so the J call may be wrong. This CDR3 contains 16 residues. Germline CDR1 reads LGHNA; CDR2 reads YSLEER. CDR3 loop: CASSQGVAGGWNIQYF. In nucleotides, the CDR3 is TGCGCCAGCAGCCAGGGGGTAGCGGGGGGCTGGAACATTCAGTACTTC.

The chain is built from TRBV4-1 and TRBJ2-5; weak D call: TRBD1 (5 bases). This CDR3 region has 16 residues. V was cut by 5 bases and J by 0 bases, with 16 bases left in between. CDR1 is MGHRA, CDR2 YSYEKL, per germline. CDR3 in DNA: TGCGCCAGCAGCGCAGTAGGGTTCAGGGACCAAGAGACCCAGTACTTC. It is translated as CASSAVGFRDQETQYF.

The V gene is TRBV6-5, the J gene TRBJ2-7; D might be TRBD1 (6 bases). The germline V gene has CDR1 MNHEY and CDR2 SVGAGI. V gave up 6 bases and J gave up 2 bases, with 17 bases separating them. The CDR3 has 15 residues. The CDR3 spells CASRVGQGVAYEQYF. For the CDR3, the DNA is TGTGCCAGCAGAGTGGGACAAGGAGTCGCCTACGAGCAGTACTTC.

V gene TRBV12-3 or TRBV12-4 combines with J gene TRBJ2-1; 7 nucleotides line up with TRBD2. CDR3 length: 15 amino acids. The V gene end was trimmed by 7 bases and the J gene end by 8 bases; junction bases not matched to a gene: 14. The CDR3 nucleotides are TGTGCCAGCACTTCCACACGGATGGGAGGGTATGAGCAGTTCTTC. It codes for CASTSTRMGGYEQFF.

The rearrangement joins TRBV29-1 to TRBJ2-4; 11 positions match TRBD2. The J call is in doubt because the DNA end fits TRBJ2-7 better. The CDR3 runs 13 residues. Germline assignment: CDR1 SQVTM and CDR2 ANQGSEA. This chain's CDR3 is CSAVLAGVYEQYF. The CDR3 coding sequence is TGCAGCGCCGTACTAGCGGGAGTCTACGAGCAGTACTTC.

The chain links TRBV6-1 to TRBJ2-4, with D tentatively TRBD1 (5 bases). Germline loops: CDR1 MNHNS, CDR2 SASEGT. This CDR3 comprises 12 residues. Trimming removed 8 bases from V and 12 bases from J, with 17 bases in between. CDR3 region: CASQGVPQSQYF. Here the CDR3 DNA reads TGTGCCAGCCAAGGGGTTCCGCAGTCTCAGTACTTC.

The gene calls are TRBV7-7 and TRBJ2-2, with D hard to call. CDR1 and CDR2 from the germline V gene are SSHAT and FNYEAQ (reference sequence). The CDR3 spans 13 residues. The V end was cut by 5 bases, the J end by 6 bases, with 10 bases between. The CDR3 DNA follows: TGTGCCAGCAGCGATGGTAGAGCCGGGGAGCTGTTTTTT. Translating it yields CASSDGRAGELFF. Together with reference TRBV7-7 and TRBJ2-2, the CDR3 gives the full variable domain: GAGVSQSPRYKVTKRGQDVTLRCDPISSHATLYWYQQALGQGPEFLTYFNYEAQPDKSGLPSDRFSAERPEGSISTLTIQRTEQRDSAMYRCASSDGRAGELFFGEGSRLTVL.

This rearrangement joins TRBV6-2 or TRBV6-3 to TRBJ2-1, with 11 bases that match TRBD2. The germline CDR1 and CDR2 sequences are MNHEY and SVGEGT. The CDR3 is 15 residues long. V was pared by 11 bases and J by 3 bases, with 9 bases of the junction left unmatched. This CDR3 is CAGNAGLAVYNEQFF. DNA of the CDR3: TGTGCCGGCAACGCGGGACTAGCGGTCTACAATGAGCAGTTCTTC.

V usage is TRBV20-1 and J usage is TRBJ2-3, with TRBD2 identical over 7 bases. Germline V lookup: CDR1 DFQATT, CDR2 SNEGSKA (reference sequence). The CDR3 length is 22 residues. V lost 0 bases, J lost 4 bases, and 28 bases stayed unmatched. The CDR3 protein is CSARDKLSGRDRVYAQADTQYF. The CDR3 DNA reads TGCAGTGCTAGAGATAAATTGTCAGGGAGGGATCGGGTCTACGCGCAGGCAGATACGCAGTATTTT.

This clonotype was counted between two and nine times. This chain uses TRBV5-1 with TRBJ2-1; no clear D gene. Between the trimmed V and J ends, which lost 1 base and 9 bases, there was a span of 14 bases. This CDR3 comprises 14 residues. Germline CDR1 reads SGHRS; CDR2 reads YFSETQ. The CDR3 nucleotides read TGCGCCAGCAGCTTGACAGATATACAAAGTGAGCAGTTCTTC. It translates to CASSLTDIQSEQFF. Filled out from reference TRBV5-1 and TRBJ2-1, the complete variable domain reads KAGVTQTPRYLIKTRGQQVTLSCSPISGHRSVSWYQQTPGQGLQFLFEYFSETQRNKGNFPGRFSGRQFSNSRSEMNVSTLELGDSALYLCASSLTDIQSEQFFGPGTRLTVL.

The chain employs TRBV15 and TRBJ2-4; 8 nucleotides match TRBD1. The tail of the sequence fits TRBJ2-7 better, so the J call may be wrong. Germline V gives CDR1 LNHNV, CDR2 YYDKDF (reference sequence). The CDR3 sequence is 15 residues long. In nucleotides, the CDR3 is TGTGCCACCAGCAGAGATCGGACAGGGTGGTACGAGCAGTACTTC. Translated: CATSRDRTGWYEQYF.

Notes on this clonotype: A junction boundary mismatches the germline segment, possibly from a read error. The gene calls are TRBV5-1 and TRBJ2-1; 8 bases agree with TRBD2. Germline V gene sequence: CDR1 SGHRS, CDR2 YFSETQ. There are 15 residues in the CDR3. The chain's CDR3 is CASSITSGDYSEQFF. CDR3 nucleotides: TGCGCCAGCAGCATAACTAGCGGAGACTACAGTGAGCAGTTCTTC.

V gene TRBV6-4 combines with J gene TRBJ2-7, with 7 bases matching TRBD1. V lost 3 bases to trimming and J lost 7 bases; unmatched junction nucleotides: 9. Germline V gene data show CDR1 as MRHNA and CDR2 as SNTAGT. This CDR3 region has 14 residues. The DNA for the CDR3 is TGTGCCAGCAGTGAATACAGGGGTGCGGGTGAGCAGTACTTC. Translation gives CASSEYRGAGEQYF.

The chain employs TRBV5-1 and TRBJ2-5; perhaps TRBD1 as D (5 bases). Per the germline V gene, CDR1 is SGHRS and CDR2 is YFSETQ. The CDR3 totals 14 residues. Trimming shortened V by 8 bases and J by 2 bases, and 16 bases separated the two germline ends. CDR3 protein: CASTPGADQETQYF. DNA for the CDR3: TGCGCCAGTACCCCTGGGGCAGATCAAGAGACCCAGTACTTC.

The J gene is TRBJ2-4, the V gene TRBV10-2; 9 bases line up with TRBD1. The last part of the DNA fits TRBJ2-7 better; the J call may be wrong. The germline V gene encodes CDR1 WSHSY and CDR2 SAAADI. The CDR3 extends over 13 amino acids. For the CDR3, the DNA is TGCGCCAGCAGTGGGGACAGGGCTGGCGAGCAGTACTTC. It encodes CASSGDRAGEQYF.